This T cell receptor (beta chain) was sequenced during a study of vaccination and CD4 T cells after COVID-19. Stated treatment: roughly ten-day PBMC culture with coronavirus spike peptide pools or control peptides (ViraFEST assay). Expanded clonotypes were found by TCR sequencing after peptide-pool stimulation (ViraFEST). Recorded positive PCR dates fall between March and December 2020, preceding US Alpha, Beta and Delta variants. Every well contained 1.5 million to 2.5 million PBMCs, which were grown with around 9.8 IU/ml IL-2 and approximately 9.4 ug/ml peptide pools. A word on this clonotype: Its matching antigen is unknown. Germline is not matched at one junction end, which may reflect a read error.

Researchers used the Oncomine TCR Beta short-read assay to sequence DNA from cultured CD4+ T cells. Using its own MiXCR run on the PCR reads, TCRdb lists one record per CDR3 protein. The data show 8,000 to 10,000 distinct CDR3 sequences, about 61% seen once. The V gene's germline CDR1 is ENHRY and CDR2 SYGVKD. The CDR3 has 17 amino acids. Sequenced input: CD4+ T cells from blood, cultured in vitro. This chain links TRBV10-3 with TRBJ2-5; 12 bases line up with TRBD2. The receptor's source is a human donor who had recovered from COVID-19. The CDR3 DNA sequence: TGTGCCAGCAGTCCCTTCGGACTAGCGGGAAGCCAAGAGACCCAGTACTTC. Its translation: CASSPFGLAGSQETQYF.